This entry features one TCR beta chain sequence. The CDR3 runs 14 residues. V lost 8 bases, J lost 0 bases, and 4 bases stayed unmatched. CDR1 ENHRY and CDR2 SYGVKD come from the germline V gene. The data belong to a study of blood T cell repertoires in COVID-19. Study-level information: Whether acute or convalescent, the COVID-19 samples came from the United States, Italy and Spain.

Those enrolled, adults aged roughly 18 to 95 years, came from 20 to 25 US areas. Study processing details: Reference gene primer amplification yielded estimated nucleated cell counts. Method: immunoSEQ multiplex PCR; TCRdb's copy keeps in-frame clones and lacks some. The DNA gave D and trimming, while V, J and clone size come from that table. The data contain under 500,000 clones, roughly nine tenths of them singletons. The genes are TRBV10-3 and TRBJ1-5; 7 nucleotides align to TRBD1. This TCR was recovered from a woman aged 18-29 years with acute COVID-19. Sample: PBMCs or T cells enriched from blood (not recorded which). CDR3 DNA: TGTGCCATCGGGACAGCAGATAGCAATCAGCCCCAGCATTTT. It yields the protein CAIGTADSNQPQHF.